Presented here are 28 T cell receptor beta chains from one specimen sequenced in a study of CD8 T cells in ankylosing spondylitis. TCRdb reprocessed the 5' RACE reads via MiXCR and lists one record per CDR3 protein. This sample has 250,000 to 350,000 distinct CDR3 sequences, with 20% found just once. Material: blood, either unsorted or a sorted T cell fraction (not recorded which). The receptor set was obtained from a male donor with ankylosing spondylitis or in good health (not recorded which).

The sample holds a few counts of this clonotype. The V call is TRBV12-3 or TRBV12-4, the J call TRBJ1-3; D perhaps matches TRBD1 (6 bases). The CDR3 contains 16 residues. The V end was cut by 7 bases, the J end by 0 bases, with 16 bases between. CDR3 loop: CASTQSTGSSGNTIYF. CDR3 DNA: TGTGCCAGCACTCAGTCCACAGGGAGCTCTGGAAACACCATATATTTT.

The CDR3 sequence: CASSPKGDRDFNEQFF. The CDR3 DNA sequence: TGTGCCAGCTCACCAAAAGGGGACAGGGATTTCAATGAGCAGTTCTTC. The rearrangement links TRBV18 to TRBJ2-1, with 9 bases fitting TRBD1. The germline V gene encodes CDR1 KGHSH and CDR2 LQKENI. Unmatched junction bases numbered 8, after V lost 2 bases and J lost 6 bases. The CDR3 runs to 16 residues.

The chain employs TRBV7-6 and TRBJ1-5, with D perhaps TRBD1 (6 bases). The V gene's germline CDR1 is SGHVS and CDR2 FNYEAQ. This CDR3 contains 16 residues. Trimming took off 1 base at V and 0 bases at J, with 10 bases between the two ends. The CDR3 here is CASSLGTATSNQPQHF. The CDR3, as DNA: TGTGCCAGCAGCTTAGGGACAGCGACTAGCAATCAGCCCCAGCATTTT. The full variable domain, completed using reference TRBV7-6 and TRBJ1-5, is GAGVSQSPRYKVTKRGQDVALRCDPISGHVSLYWYRQALGQGPEFLTYFNYEAQQDKSGLPNDRFSAERPEGSISTLTIQRTEQRDSAMYRCASSLGTATSNQPQHFGDGTRLSIL.

V usage is TRBV12-3 or TRBV12-4 and J usage is TRBJ2-5, with 8 bases aligning to TRBD2. J was trimmed by 3 bases and V by 1 base; bases with no gene match: 4. The CDR3 spans 15 residues. CDR3 nucleotides: TGTGCCAGCAGTTTAGGGCGGGGGGCGAAAGAGACCCAGTACTTC. This translates into CASSLGRGAKETQYF.

V gene TRBV24-1 combines with J gene TRBJ2-3; 8 nucleotides align to TRBD1. The CDR3 is made up of 14 amino acids. V was pared by 9 bases and J by 4 bases, with 8 bases of the junction left unmatched. Germline assignment: CDR1 KGHDR and CDR2 SFDVKD. The CDR3 region is CATGSGGFADTQYF. CDR3 DNA sequence: TGTGCCACCGGTTCAGGGGGCTTCGCAGATACGCAGTATTTT.

This clonotype occurred a few times. The chain joins TRBV20-1 to TRBJ2-3, with TRBD1 matching 8 bases. Germline lookup yields CDR1 DFQATT and CDR2 SNEGSKA (reference sequence). J gave up 4 bases and V 0 bases, and 6 bases lay outside the gene matches. The CDR3 contains 15 residues. CDR3 bases: TGCAGTGCTAGAGACGGACAGGGTATCGCAGATACGCAGTATTTT. Translated, it gives CSARDGQGIADTQYF.

This clonotype was detected many times. The chain has TRBV5-1 and TRBJ2-1; 8 bases are shared with TRBD2. The CDR3 is made up of 14 amino acids. Germline CDR1 reads SGHRS; CDR2 reads YFSETQ. Losses at the gene ends were 5 bases for V and 0 bases for J; bases not matched to a gene: 1. CDR3 bases: TGCGCCAGCAGACTAGCGGACTCCTACAATGAGCAGTTCTTC. It encodes CASRLADSYNEQFF.

The chain links TRBV3-1 to TRBJ2-1, with 8 bases aligning to TRBD2. The CDR3 runs 19 residues. Germline-derived CDR1 and CDR2 are LGHDT and YNNKEL (reference sequence). V was pared by 0 bases and J by 5 bases, with 15 bases of the junction left unmatched. The CDR3 DNA sequence: TGTGCCAGCAGCCAAGAACCCCACCTTCTAGCGGGTATGAACAATGAGCAGTTCTTC. Protein sequence: CASSQEPHLLAGMNNEQFF.

This clonotype was recorded a few times. The chain uses TRBV5-1 and TRBJ2-5, with 8 bases fitting TRBD1. The CDR3 extends over 13 amino acids. The germline gives CDR1 SGHRS, CDR2 YFSETQ. With 4 bases clipped from V and 5 bases from J, the junction kept 4 bases outside the gene matches. As DNA, the CDR3 is TGCGCCAGCAGCCTGACAGGGGATGAGACCCAGTACTTC. Amino acids: CASSLTGDETQYF. Filled out from reference TRBV5-1 and TRBJ2-5, the complete variable domain reads KAGVTQTPRYLIKTRGQQVTLSCSPISGHRSVSWYQQTPGQGLQFLFEYFSETQRNKGNFPGRFSGRQFSNSRSEMNVSTLELGDSALYLCASSLTGDETQYFGPGTRLLVL.

This clonotype was counted between two and nine times. The gene calls are TRBV5-1 and TRBJ2-2, with D possibly TRBD2 on 5 matching bases. Germline V lookup: CDR1 SGHRS, CDR2 YFSETQ. V lost 0 bases and J 5 bases, leaving 8 bases between the germline ends. CDR3 size: 14 residues. The DNA for the CDR3 is TGCGCCAGCAGCTTGGCCCCGGGGACCGGGGAGCTGTTTTTT. Protein product: CASSLAPGTGELFF.

The J gene is TRBJ2-4, the V gene TRBV27; D is uncertain. Germline CDR1 MNHEY, CDR2 SMNVEV (reference sequence). The CDR3 length is 12 residues. Trimming left V 4 bases short and J 9 bases short, with 10 bases between. DNA of the CDR3: TGTGCCAGCAGTTCCCCAGGATCCATTCAGTACTTC. Translated: CASSSPGSIQYF.

The chain couples TRBV20-1 to TRBJ2-7, with 7 bases identical to TRBD1. Germline-derived CDR1 and CDR2 are DFQATT and SNEGSKA (reference sequence). The CDR3 extends over 14 amino acids. Losses at the gene ends were 6 bases for V and 5 bases for J; bases not matched to a gene: 13. CDR3 in amino acids: CSAPIGDSSHEQYV. Here the CDR3 DNA reads TGCAGTGCCCCGATAGGGGACAGTTCCCACGAGCAGTACGTC.

A few counts support this clonotype. The CDR3 bases are TGTGCCAGCACCTTCGCTCCAGCAGATACGCAGTATTTT. Amino acid sequence: CASTFAPADTQYF. The V call is TRBV12-3 or TRBV12-4, the J call TRBJ2-3; D call uncertain. This CDR3 is 13 amino acids long. Trimming cost V 7 bases and J 4 bases, with 12 bases left between them.

This clonotype was recorded many times. The chain employs TRBV7-2 and TRBJ2-1; D uncertain. Trimming took 5 bases from V and 10 from J, leaving 18 bases between them. Per the germline V gene, CDR1 is SGHTA and CDR2 is FQGNSA. This CDR3 region has 14 residues. The CDR3 protein is CASSPQVGAGEQFF. The DNA for the CDR3 is TGTGCCAGCAGCCCCCAGGTTGGTGCCGGGGAGCAGTTCTTC.

This clonotype appeared a few times. The chain recombines TRBV12-3 or TRBV12-4 with TRBJ2-7; D may be TRBD1 (5 bases). The CDR3 is made up of 12 amino acids. V gave up 4 bases and J gave up 5 bases, with 9 bases separating them. The CDR3 DNA follows: TGTGCCAGCAGTTCAGGGTTTAACGAGCAGTACGTC. Translating gives CASSSGFNEQYV.

This clonotype has only a few counts. The chain recombines TRBV13 with TRBJ2-5, with unresolved D. Looked up from germline, CDR1 is PRHDT and CDR2 is FYEKMQ (reference sequence). This CDR3 spans 15 amino acids. With 5 bases removed from V and 3 bases from J, the gap between germline ends came to 16 bases. In nucleotides, the CDR3 is TGTGCCAGCAGCCCTCCGGTGGGTAGGGAAGAGACCCAGTACTTC. It is translated as CASSPPVGREETQYF.

This clonotype was seen a few times. One end of the junction fails to match germline, which may point to a read error. V usage is TRBV28 and J usage is TRBJ2-5; 7 nucleotides align to TRBD2. CDR3 length equals 11 residues. Germline assignment: CDR1 MDHEN and CDR2 SYDVKM. In nucleotides, the CDR3 is TGTGCCAGCCGGGGGAGGGCAGAGCAGCACTTC. Amino acid sequence: CASRGRAEQHF.

This clonotype came up a few times. V usage is TRBV7-9 and J usage is TRBJ2-3; D possibly corresponds to TRBD1 (6 bases). V lost 4 bases, J lost 2 bases, and 16 bases lay in between. Per the germline V gene, CDR1 is SEHNR and CDR2 is FQNEAQ (reference sequence). The CDR3 has 16 residues. The CDR3 DNA is TGTGCCAGCAGCTACGGGGCAGGGGTCAACACAGATACGCAGTATTTT. Translating it yields CASSYGAGVNTDTQYF.

The table lists this clonotype with a few counts. V and J are TRBV28 and TRBJ2-7; TRBD2 might be the D (6 bases). CDR3 length: 16 residues. Germline V gives CDR1 MDHEN, CDR2 SYDVKM. Trimming shortened V by 6 bases and J by 3 bases, and 21 bases separated the two germline ends. This CDR3 is CASSPSLAVPFYEQYV. The DNA of the CDR3 is TGTGCCAGCAGCCCCTCGTTAGCGGTCCCCTTCTACGAGCAGTACGTC.

The sample holds a few counts of this clonotype. The genes are TRBV18 and TRBJ2-2; TRBD1 agrees at 8 bases. Trimming removed 2 bases from V and 3 bases from J; junction bases left unmatched: 5. CDR3 length equals 16 residues. The germline V gene has CDR1 KGHSH and CDR2 LQKENI. CDR3 bases: TGTGCCAGCTCACCAAGCCGACAGGGGTACACCGGGGAGCTGTTTTTT. Protein: CASSPSRQGYTGELFF.

This clonotype showed up many times. The genes are TRBV12-3 or TRBV12-4 and TRBJ2-3; weak D call: TRBD2 (6 bases). The CDR3 covers 17 residues. The V end lost 2 bases, the J end lost 0 bases, and 15 bases lay between the germline ends. As DNA, the CDR3 is TGTGCCAGCAGTTTAAGGCTGGGCGGGACGAGCACAGATACGCAGTATTTT. It codes for CASSLRLGGTSTDTQYF.

This clonotype was observed a handful of times. CDR3 DNA: TGTGCCAGCAGACGCCTCGGGACAGGTGGAAACACCATATATTTT. This codes for CASRRLGTGGNTIYF. The V and J genes are TRBV12-3 or TRBV12-4 and TRBJ1-3, with TRBD1 matching 8 bases. The CDR3 contains 15 residues. Unmatched junction bases numbered 7, after V lost 6 bases and J lost 3 bases.

This clonotype showed up many times. V gene TRBV29-1 combines with J gene TRBJ1-2, with 11 bases lining up with TRBD1. The CDR3 has 12 amino acids. V gave up 7 bases and J gave up 3 bases; unmatched junction bases: 1. Germline V lookup: CDR1 SQVTM, CDR2 ANQGSEA. In nucleotides, the CDR3 is TGCAGCGCGGGACAGGGGGACTATGGCTACACCTTC. It encodes CSAGQGDYGYTF.

This clonotype has a count of ten or more. V is TRBV9 and J is TRBJ2-2; 8 nucleotides agree with TRBD1. Germline CDR1 reads SGDLS; CDR2 reads YYNGEE. The trim removed 3 bases at V and 5 bases at J, leaving 6 bases unmatched. CDR3 length: 15 residues. The CDR3 region has the DNA TGTGCCAGCAGCGACCGGACAGGGCGTACCGGGGAGCTGTTTTTT. It specifies CASSDRTGRTGELFF.

The V and J genes are TRBV11-2 and TRBJ2-1; D gene unclear. V lost 5 bases to trimming and J lost 8 bases, with 13 bases between them. Germline CDR1 is SGHAT and CDR2 is FQNNGV. This CDR3 region has 13 residues. CDR3 DNA: TGTGCCAGCAGCCCTCCTATGACGGATGAGCAGTTCTTC. Encoded protein: CASSPPMTDEQFF.

The chain employs TRBV7-9 and TRBJ1-1, with 7 bases aligning to TRBD1. Germline V gene data show CDR1 as SEHNR and CDR2 as FQNEAQ (reference sequence). CDR3 length: 14 residues. V shed 4 bases, J shed 1 base, and the junction held 3 bases outside the gene matches. CDR3 sequence (DNA): TGTGCCAGCAGCTCCCAGGGGGGGAACACTGAAGCTTTCTTT. It translates to CASSSQGGNTEAFF.

This clonotype has a count of ten or more. The chain links TRBV20-1 to TRBJ2-4; D is uncertain. The CDR3 has 14 amino acids. Germline loops: CDR1 DFQATT, CDR2 SNEGSKA (reference sequence). Trimming cost V 7 bases and J 1 base, with 14 bases left between them. CDR3 coding DNA: TGCAGTGTAAGAGATGACGGGGCCAAAAACATTCAGTACTTC. Its protein is CSVRDDGAKNIQYF.

In its sample, this clonotype was seen a few times. The rearrangement links TRBV6-1 to TRBJ2-2; 7 bases are shared with TRBD2. This CDR3 is 14 amino acids long. The V and J ends lost 6 bases and 1 base, in that order; junction bases with no gene match: 2. The germline V gene encodes CDR1 MNHNS and CDR2 SASEGT. The CDR3: CASRAGQNTGELFF. For the CDR3, the DNA is TGTGCCAGCAGAGCGGGGCAGAACACCGGGGAGCTGTTTTTT.